This is a list of T cell receptor beta chains from one sample in a study of beta chain features in type 1 diabetes. TCRdb keeps only in-frame clones here, not all; method: immunoSEQ multiplex PCR. The sample has about 340,000 clones; about 13% are singletons. The specimen was naive CD4+ T cells from blood. These receptors were collected from a woman younger than 30 with type 1 diabetes. Both conserved end residues are trimmed from each CDR3. Clone sizes are given selectively: once, few, many, or a class where the clone is expanded.

abundance: -
v_gene: TRBV29-1
CDR3aa: SVEDPGQGSYNEQF

abundance: -
v_gene: TRBV11-2
CDR3aa: ASSSGQFYGYT

abundance: few
v_gene: TRBV29-1
CDR3aa: SVTRTSRETQY

abundance: -
v_gene: TRBV19
CDR3aa: ASSIPRTSYSNQPQH

abundance: -
v_gene: TRBV5-1
CDR3aa: ASSLDGTGSDTQY

abundance: few
v_gene: TRBV7-9
CDR3aa: ASSSRDRVSGANVLT

abundance: -
v_gene: TRBV4-2
CDR3aa: ASSQGSGTKSTDTQY

abundance: -
v_gene: TRBV2
CDR3aa: ASSVLGGESQPQH

abundance: -
v_gene: TRBV7-2
CDR3aa: ASSLEYRSFGKNIQY

abundance: -
v_gene: TRBV2
CDR3aa: ASSTDQGEDGYT

abundance: -
v_gene: TRBV7-9
CDR3aa: ASSYRGNTEAF

abundance: few
v_gene: TRBV30
CDR3aa: AWSVGLAGAGTQY

abundance: few
v_gene: TRBV29-1
CDR3aa: SSSGRGADTQY

abundance: -
v_gene: TRBV5-1
CDR3aa: ASSLDRSPGANVLT

abundance: few
v_gene: TRBV20-1
CDR3aa: SATLEQY

abundance: few
v_gene: TRBV7-2
CDR3aa: ASSYTGMNTEAF

abundance: -
v_gene: TRBV7-9
CDR3aa: ASSWDSGAYGYT

abundance: -
v_gene: TRBV29-1
CDR3aa: SVGGRGYGYT

abundance: -
v_gene: TRBV2
CDR3aa: ASSLAGVGETQY

abundance: few
v_gene: TRBV15
CDR3aa: ATSERLAGVNEQF

abundance: few
v_gene: TRBV10-3
CDR3aa: AISDRGVYNEQF

abundance: -
v_gene: TRBV7-2
CDR3aa: ASSWGLLETQY

abundance: -
v_gene: TRBV2
CDR3aa: ASSESLAGNYGYT

abundance: -
v_gene: TRBV10-3
CDR3aa: AITPANTGELF

abundance: few
v_gene: TRBV19
CDR3aa: ASSIIQGAEETQY

abundance: -
v_gene: TRBV10-3
CDR3aa: AISLQGTSYEQY